The clone carrying this T cell receptor beta chain was picked up a small number of times. The antigen is undetermined. The data were taken from a study of CD8+ T cells in alopecia areata. The CDR3 sequence is 13 residues long. The germline V gene has CDR1 SGHDT and CDR2 YYEEEE. Deletions cut 4 bases from V and 5 bases from J, with 12 bases between. Broader study findings: Sequence data from scalp samples additionally include resident alphabeta T cells of normal skin. In patients, TCRs were shared less clearly than in mice, and HLA may possibly be involved.

RNA was isolated and reverse transcribed to cDNA, the sequencing template. Sequencing was performed with immunoSEQ multiplex PCR; in TCRdb, only in-frame clones are kept and a portion is missing. The data contain roughly 120,000 clones, about 60% of them singletons. The sequence was collected from a human donor in good health. Material for sequencing was CD4+ T cells sorted from blood. V gene TRBV5-6 combines with J gene TRBJ1-1, with unresolved D. CDR3 amino acids: CASSTQLGTEAFF. The CDR3 bases are TGTGCCAGCAGCACACAACTCGGGACTGAAGCTTTCTTT. Full variable domain (missing parts from reference TRBV5-6 and TRBJ1-1): DAGVTQSPTHLIKTRGQQVTLRCSPKSGHDTVSWYQQALGQGPQFIFQYYEEEERQRGNFPDRFSGHQFPNYSSELNVNALLLGDSALYLCASSTQLGTEAFFGQGTRLTVV.